These 23 T cell receptor beta chains were sequenced from one sample in a study of cytomegalovirus exposure and HLA in healthy donors. Only in-frame clones appear in the TCRdb table, and some are missing; sequencing was by immunoSEQ multiplex PCR. Found here are about 240,000 clones, approximately 84% of them singletons; the top ten hold 0.95% to 1.5%. Sequencing was done on a sample of PBMCs. The receptors were sampled from a woman aged 25-40 years in good health and CMV-seropositive.

DNA for the CDR3: TGTGCCAGCAGCTTATCGGGGGGAATGAACACTGAAGCTTTCTTT. As protein: CASSLSGGMNTEAFF. The chain uses TRBV11-1 and TRBJ1-1; possible D gene TRBD1, 5 bases. CDR3 length: 15 residues. V was cut by 2 bases and J by 0 bases, with 10 bases left in between. Germline assignment: CDR1 SGHAT and CDR2 FQDESV (reference sequence).

The chain has TRBV18 and TRBJ1-1; D perhaps matches TRBD1 (5 bases). The CDR3 totals 12 residues. Per germline, CDR1 KGHSH and CDR2 LQKENI. Trimming took 4 bases from V and 9 from J, leaving 12 bases between them. CDR3 residues: CASSQDSGQAFF. In DNA, the CDR3 is TGTGCCAGCTCACAAGACTCAGGGCAAGCTTTCTTT. The full variable domain, rest sourced from reference TRBV18 and TRBJ1-1, is NAGVMQNPRHLVRRRGQEARLRCSPMKGHSHVYWYRQLPEEGLKFMVYLQKENIIDESGMPKERFSAEFPKEGPSILRIQQVVRGDSAAYFCASSQDSGQAFFGQGTRLTVV.

This clone has more than one count but fewer than ten. CDR3 in DNA: TGTGCCAGCAGTGAAGTCGGGACAGAAGAGACCCAGTACTTC. It encodes CASSEVGTEETQYF. The chain employs TRBV2 and TRBJ2-5, with 7 bases identical to TRBD1. J gave up 3 bases and V 1 base, and 2 bases lay outside the gene matches. Germline V CDR1 and CDR2: SNHLY, FYNNEI. This CDR3 is built from 14 residues.

This rearrangement joins TRBV7-2 to TRBJ2-5, with a weak D call TRBD2 (5 bases). V lost 1 base to trimming and J lost 7 bases, with 7 bases between them. Germline assignment: CDR1 SGHTA and CDR2 FQGNSA. The CDR3 loop spans 12 amino acids. CDR3 sequence (DNA): TGTGCCAGCAGCTTAGAAGAGGGGACCCAGTACTTC. Translating gives CASSLEEGTQYF.

This clone was counted between two and nine times. In the same sample, other DNA sequences code for this CDR3. The V gene is TRBV5-1, the J gene TRBJ1-2; 8 bases line up with TRBD1. CDR1 is SGHRS, CDR2 YFSETQ, per germline. J gave up 3 bases and V 0 bases, and 1 base lay outside the gene matches. The CDR3 totals 14 residues. This CDR3 reads CASSLGQGYYGYTF. DNA for the CDR3: TGCGCCAGCAGCTTGGGACAGGGGTACTATGGCTACACCTTC.

CDR3 DNA: TGTGCCAGCAGTTACGACACGGGAGGAATTTACGAGCAGTACTTC. Protein product: CASSYDTGGIYEQYF. J is TRBJ2-7 and V is TRBV6-6; 7 bases are shared with TRBD2. The CDR3 length is 15 residues. Germline V gene lookup returns CDR1 MNHNY and CDR2 SVGAGI (reference sequence). The V segment lost 2 bases and the J segment 4 bases; nucleotides outside the gene matches: 8.

This chain uses TRBV5-4 with TRBJ2-5, with D hard to call. Between the trimmed V and J ends, which lost 4 bases and 1 base, there was a span of 5 bases. This CDR3 region has 12 residues. Germline-derived CDR1 and CDR2 are SGHNT and YYREEE (reference sequence). Here the CDR3 DNA reads TGTGCCAGCAGCCCCTTCCAAGAGACCCAGTACTTC. It encodes CASSPFQETQYF.

The V call is TRBV19, the J call TRBJ1-2; possible D gene TRBD1, 6 bases. In germline, CDR1 is LNHDA, CDR2 SQIVND (reference sequence). CDR3 length equals 12 residues. The V end was cut by 8 bases, the J end by 4 bases, with 11 bases between. For the CDR3, the DNA is TGTGCCAGTGGTCGGGACACCTATGGCTACACCTTC. Protein: CASGRDTYGYTF.

This chain connects TRBV5-1 to TRBJ2-2; 7 nucleotides line up with TRBD2. This CDR3 contains 14 residues. Trimming took 0 bases from V and 6 from J; bases not matched to a gene: 2. The V gene's germline CDR1 is SGHRS and CDR2 YFSETQ. This CDR3 is CASSLGEGAGELFF. The CDR3 coding sequence is TGCGCCAGCAGCTTGGGGGAGGGCGCCGGGGAGCTGTTTTTT.

V usage is TRBV7-9 and J usage is TRBJ2-2; tentative D call: TRBD2 (5 bases). V was pared by 5 bases and J by 5 bases, with 15 bases between. This CDR3 region has 15 residues. The germline gives CDR1 SEHNR, CDR2 FQNEAQ (reference sequence). The CDR3 sequence is CASSTEMDWTGELFF. CDR3 nucleotide sequence: TGTGCCAGCAGCACCGAAATGGACTGGACCGGGGAGCTGTTTTTT.

The chain employs TRBV30 and TRBJ2-1; 8 nucleotides agree with TRBD2. The J segment lost 12 bases and the V segment lost 8 bases, leaving 9 bases of the junction unmatched. The germline V gene encodes CDR1 GTSNPN and CDR2 SVGIG (reference sequence). The CDR3 loop spans 11 amino acids. CDR3 sequence (DNA): TGTGCCAACAATGAGCGGGAGATGCAGTTCTTC. The encoded protein is CANNEREMQFF.

J is TRBJ2-7 and V is TRBV6-1, with D maybe TRBD1 (5 bases). The CDR3 totals 13 residues. Trimming removed 7 bases at V and 3 bases at J, with 13 bases between. Germline V gene lookup returns CDR1 MNHNS and CDR2 SASEGT. DNA for the CDR3: TGTGCCAGCACTCACGGACACCACTACGAGCAGTACTTC. Translated, it gives CASTHGHHYEQYF.

The chain joins TRBV7-2 to TRBJ2-2; maybe TRBD2 (5 bases). This CDR3 spans 15 amino acids. V gave up 2 bases and J gave up 1 base, with 8 bases separating them. CDR1 and CDR2 from the germline V gene are SGHTA and FQGNSA. Written as DNA, the CDR3 is TGTGCCAGCAGCTTACAGCGGAAGAACACCGGGGAGCTGTTTTTT. Its protein product is CASSLQRKNTGELFF.

This clone has only a few counts. The chain couples TRBV6-4 to TRBJ1-2; maybe TRBD1 (5 bases). CDR3 length: 15 amino acids. The V gene lost 3 bases and the J gene lost 2 bases, with 13 bases spanning the gap. Per germline, CDR1 MRHNA and CDR2 SNTAGT. The CDR3 DNA follows: TGTGCCAGCAGTGATTACCCCGGGGGAAACTATGGCTACACCTTC. It codes for CASSDYPGGNYGYTF.

The rearrangement uses TRBV6-5 and TRBJ2-1, with D possibly matching TRBD2 (5 bases). V was clipped by 4 bases and J by 5 bases, with 12 bases between them. The CDR3 length is 14 residues. CDR1 is MNHEY, CDR2 SVGAGI, per germline. The CDR3 is CASSLITRDNEQFF. The CDR3 bases are TGTGCCAGCAGTTTAATCACTAGAGACAATGAGCAGTTCTTC.

The genes are TRBV5-1 and TRBJ2-1, with D possibly TRBD1 on 5 matching bases. Germline values: CDR1 SGHRS, CDR2 YFSETQ. V dropped 4 bases and J dropped 0 bases, with 14 bases sitting between them. This CDR3 is 16 amino acids long. CDR3 amino acids: CASSRTTVGSYNEQFF. CDR3 sequence (DNA): TGCGCCAGCAGCCGAACGACAGTGGGCTCCTACAATGAGCAGTTCTTC.

The chain couples TRBV28 to TRBJ2-7; 8 bases align to TRBD1. The CDR3 runs to 13 residues. After removal of 4 bases from V and 7 bases from J, the junction contained 6 bases not matched to a gene. CDR1 is MDHEN, CDR2 SYDVKM, per germline. The CDR3 DNA reads TGTGCCAGCAGTTCCCTGGACAGGGTGGAGCAGTACTTC. Amino acid sequence: CASSSLDRVEQYF.

This chain joins TRBV5-1 and TRBJ2-3, with a possible D match to TRBD1 (5 bases). The CDR3 length is 15 residues. V was pared by 1 base and J by 4 bases, with 13 bases between. CDR1 and CDR2 from the germline V gene are SGHRS and YFSETQ. Here the CDR3 DNA reads TGCGCCAGCAGCTTGACAGGTGGTAGGGCAGATACGCAGTATTTT. Its protein product is CASSLTGGRADTQYF.

The chain recombines TRBV6-1 with TRBJ2-7, with TRBD2 matching over 7 bases. This CDR3 contains 14 residues. V was pared by 1 base and J by 1 base, with 1 base of the junction left unmatched. Germline CDR1 and CDR2: MNHNS and SASEGT. In DNA, the CDR3 is TGTGCCAGCAGTGAAGAAGCGGGATCCTACGAGCAGTACTTC. This translates into CASSEEAGSYEQYF.

This clone was seen only once. The chain is built from TRBV7-2 and TRBJ2-3, with D hard to call. V was pared by 3 bases and J by 2 bases, with 9 bases between. The CDR3 length is 14 residues. CDR1 and CDR2 from the germline V gene are SGHTA and FQGNSA. CDR3 nucleotides: TGTGCCAGCAGCTTTCGCGCCATCACAGATACGCAGTATTTT. Translating gives CASSFRAITDTQYF.

The rearrangement joins TRBV19 to TRBJ2-5; 10 bases align to TRBD2. Germline lookup yields CDR1 LNHDA and CDR2 SQIVND (reference sequence). With 5 bases clipped from V and 1 base from J, the junction kept 10 bases outside the gene matches. The CDR3 consists of 17 residues. Written as DNA, the CDR3 is TGTGCCAGTAGTCTACCATCTTGGACTAGCGGCCAAGAGACCCAGTACTTC. As protein: CASSLPSWTSGQETQYF.

The chain carries TRBV19 and TRBJ2-3, with D possibly matching TRBD1 (5 bases). This CDR3 is built from 15 residues. Deletions cut 1 base from V and 1 base from J, with 9 bases between. Germline lookup yields CDR1 LNHDA and CDR2 SQIVND (reference sequence). The CDR3: CASSIVVGGTDTQYF. The DNA of the CDR3 is TGTGCCAGTAGTATAGTTGTAGGGGGCACAGATACGCAGTATTTT.

V usage is TRBV28 and J usage is TRBJ2-3, with TRBD2 identical over 8 bases. The trim removed 6 bases at V and 2 bases at J, leaving 16 bases unmatched. CDR3 length: 18 amino acids. Germline CDR1 and CDR2: MDHEN and SYDVKM. The CDR3 DNA is TGTGCCAGCAGCTTAGGTACCCAGACTAGCGCAATCACAGATACGCAGTATTTT. Translated: CASSLGTQTSAITDTQYF. Supplemented by reference TRBV28 and TRBJ2-3, the full variable domain reads DVKVTQSSRYLVKRTGEKVFLECVQDMDHENMFWYRQDPGLGLRLIYFSYDVKMKEKGDIPEGYSVSREKKERFSLILESASTNQTSMYLCASSLGTQTSAITDTQYFGPGTRLTVL.